What follows are 25 T cell receptor beta chains derived from one specimen sequenced in a study of cytotoxic CD8 clonotypes in ibrutinib-treated CLL. Assay: immunoSEQ multiplex PCR; the TCRdb copy retains only in-frame clones and omits some. The sample shows some 200,000 clones, roughly three quarters of them seen only once. Sequencing used PBMCs, obtained after 12 months of ibrutinib treatment. The receptors derive from a human donor with chronic lymphocytic leukemia.

The rearrangement links TRBV6-1 to TRBJ2-7; 7 bases agree with TRBD2. The germline V gene encodes CDR1 MNHNS and CDR2 SASEGT. There are 15 residues in the CDR3. Trimming removed 2 bases from V and 5 bases from J; junction bases left unmatched: 9. The CDR3 is CASSEPGRATHEQYF. The CDR3 DNA reads as TGTGCCAGCAGTGAACCGGGGAGGGCCACTCACGAGCAGTACTTC.

The chain has TRBV18 and TRBJ1-3; D remains ambiguous. Per germline, CDR1 KGHSH and CDR2 LQKENI. The V end was cut by 6 bases, the J end by 7 bases, with 16 bases between. The CDR3 has 14 residues. Here the CDR3 DNA reads TGTGCCAGCTCCACAACGATGGATTCTAACACCATATATTTT. Amino acids: CASSTTMDSNTIYF.

V usage is TRBV5-1 and J usage is TRBJ2-7; 7 nucleotides line up with TRBD2. Germline CDR1 SGHRS, CDR2 YFSETQ. V shed 6 bases, J shed 4 bases, and the junction held 10 bases outside the gene matches. The CDR3 spans 14 residues. The CDR3 region has the DNA TGCGCCAGCACCTTCGGCGGCGGGGGTTACGAGCAGTACTTC. This codes for CASTFGGGGYEQYF.

This chain links TRBV30 with TRBJ2-7; D unresolved. V was clipped by 4 bases and J by 3 bases, with 10 bases between them. In germline, CDR1 is GTSNPN, CDR2 SVGIG (reference sequence). The CDR3 loop spans 12 amino acids. The CDR3 here is CAWNPSGYEQYF. The CDR3 nucleotides are TGTGCCTGGAATCCCTCCGGCTACGAGCAGTACTTC.

The rearrangement uses TRBV4-1 and TRBJ1-5, with D possibly being TRBD1 (5 bases). V was shortened by 0 bases and J by 6 bases, with 9 bases between the two germline ends. CDR1 and CDR2 (germline): MGHRA, YSYEKL. This CDR3 is 14 amino acids long. CDR3 nucleotides: TGCGCCAGCAGCCAAGATCGGGGCTCTCAGCCCCAGCATTTT. It codes for CASSQDRGSQPQHF.

The chain employs TRBV6-4 and TRBJ2-2; D possibly corresponds to TRBD2 (6 bases). CDR3 size: 13 residues. CDR1 and CDR2 (germline): MRHNA, SNTAGT. Trimming left V 4 bases short and J 3 bases short, with 6 bases between. CDR3: CASSVADTGELFF. Written as DNA, the CDR3 is TGTGCCAGCAGTGTAGCGGACACCGGGGAGCTGTTTTTT.

J is TRBJ2-7 and V is TRBV5-8; 7 bases align to TRBD2. With 4 bases clipped from V and 2 bases from J, the junction kept 9 bases outside the gene matches. The CDR3 totals 15 residues. The germline gives CDR1 SGHTS, CDR2 YDEGEE. The CDR3 DNA reads TGTGCCAGCAGCCAGCATGGGACTATTACCTACGAGCAGTACTTC. Its protein is CASSQHGTITYEQYF.

This clone appeared a few times. J is TRBJ2-1 and V is TRBV14; D ambiguous. This CDR3 has 12 residues. Germline V gives CDR1 SGHDN, CDR2 FVKESK. V gave up 0 bases and J gave up 13 bases, with 10 bases separating them. CDR3: CASSQDRIAQFF. CDR3 in DNA: TGTGCCAGCAGCCAAGACAGGATAGCTCAGTTCTTC.

The V call is TRBV5-1, the J call TRBJ2-3; 8 nucleotides align to TRBD1. Germline CDR1 reads SGHRS; CDR2 reads YFSETQ. This CDR3 has 16 residues. Unmatched junction bases numbered 10, after V lost 3 bases and J lost 4 bases. The CDR3 DNA reads TGCGCCAGCAGCTGGCCGACAGGGGATAGCTCAGATACGCAGTATTTT. This gives the protein CASSWPTGDSSDTQYF.

The V gene is TRBV4-2, the J gene TRBJ2-5; 8 bases are a match to TRBD1. The V segment lost 1 base and the J segment 0 bases; nucleotides outside the gene matches: 1. The V gene's germline CDR1 is LGHNA and CDR2 YNFKEQ. The CDR3 totals 15 residues. The CDR3 bases are TGTGCCAGCAGCCAAGTGGACAGGGACCAAGAGACCCAGTACTTC. Translated, it gives CASSQVDRDQETQYF.

The chain links TRBV5-4 to TRBJ2-7, with D tentatively TRBD2 (6 bases). Trimming took 0 bases from V and 6 from J, leaving 10 bases between them. The length of the CDR3 is 13 residues. Germline V gene data show CDR1 as SGHNT and CDR2 as YYREEE (reference sequence). CDR3 nucleotide sequence: TGTGCCAGCAGCTTGGGGAATAGCGGCGAGCAGTACTTC. Its protein is CASSLGNSGEQYF.

The chain has TRBV5-1 and TRBJ2-7; no firm D call. V was pared by 5 bases and J by 4 bases, with 10 bases between. Germline-derived CDR1 and CDR2 are SGHRS and YFSETQ. The length of the CDR3 is 12 residues. DNA of the CDR3: TGCGCCAGCAGACTTCAGGAGTACGAGCAGTACTTC. This translates into CASRLQEYEQYF.

The chain recombines TRBV28 with TRBJ2-4; D not certain. The ends were cut back, 3 bases at V and 1 base at J, with 13 bases in the middle. This CDR3 contains 16 residues. From germline, CDR1 is MDHEN and CDR2 SYDVKM. The CDR3 nucleotides are TGTGCCAGCAGTTTGAGGTGGCGTCCGGCCAAAAACATTCAGTACTTC. Its translation is CASSLRWRPAKNIQYF.

The chain recombines TRBV9 with TRBJ2-5, with a tentative D call TRBD2 (6 bases). In germline, CDR1 is SGDLS, CDR2 YYNGEE. With 4 bases removed from V and 3 bases from J, the gap between germline ends came to 19 bases. The CDR3 extends over 16 amino acids. The DNA of the CDR3 is TGTGCCAGCAGCCCCCTACTACAGCGGAGGGAAGAGACCCAGTACTTC. The encoded protein is CASSPLLQRREETQYF.

The chain combines TRBV30 with TRBJ1-1; D call uncertain. The CDR3 runs to 13 residues. Trimming left V 2 bases short and J 1 base short, with 8 bases between. Per the germline V gene, CDR1 is GTSNPN and CDR2 is SVGIG (reference sequence). This CDR3 reads CAWSILRNTEAFF. The CDR3 nucleotides are TGTGCCTGGAGTATTTTGAGGAACACTGAAGCTTTCTTT.

This rearrangement joins TRBV7-9 to TRBJ1-2, with a tentative D call TRBD1 (6 bases). This CDR3 has 14 residues. Germline CDR1 is SEHNR and CDR2 is FQNEAQ (reference sequence). The V end lost 1 base, the J end lost 6 bases, and 12 bases lay between the germline ends. CDR3 DNA: TGTGCCAGCAGCTTAGAAGACAGGTCAGATGGCTACACCTTC. Translation gives CASSLEDRSDGYTF.

The rearrangement uses TRBV4-1 and TRBJ1-1; 9 bases are shared with TRBD1. The V gene end was trimmed by 1 base and the J gene end by 4 bases; junction bases not matched to a gene: 4. The length of the CDR3 is 15 residues. In germline, CDR1 is MGHRA, CDR2 YSYEKL. As DNA, the CDR3 is TGCGCCAGCAGCCAAGTCGGACAGGGGATCACTGAAGCTTTCTTT. Translated: CASSQVGQGITEAFF.

This clone was observed a few times. This chain joins TRBV10-1 and TRBJ2-5; no reliable D call. The CDR3 totals 16 residues. Germline lookup yields CDR1 WNHNN and CDR2 SYGVQD (reference sequence). Trimming shortened V by 0 bases and J by 2 bases, and 13 bases separated the two germline ends. The CDR3 protein is CASSESIGNPQETQYF. The DNA for the CDR3 is TGCGCCAGCAGTGAGTCGATCGGAAATCCTCAAGAGACCCAGTACTTC.

In the case of this clone: Germline and junction disagree at one end, which may indicate a read error. The chain links TRBV7-7 to TRBJ2-3; weak D call: TRBD1 (6 bases). The germline V gene has CDR1 SSHAT and CDR2 FNYEAQ (reference sequence). CDR3 size: 13 residues. The CDR3 coding sequence is TGTGCTAGCAGCAGCAGGACAGCAGATACGCAGTATTTT. Residues: CASSSRTADTQYF.

On this clone itself: One junction end does not reproduce the germline sequence, and a read error may be involved. This sample includes further DNA sequences coding for the same CDR3. The chain carries TRBV19 and TRBJ1-5; 10 positions match TRBD1. Germline assignment: CDR1 LNHDA and CDR2 SQIVND (reference sequence). CDR3 size: 13 residues. CDR3 loop: CATDRGLGQPQHF. CDR3 in DNA: TGCGCCACAGACAGGGGGCTGGGACAGCCCCAGCATTTT.

The V gene is TRBV18, the J gene TRBJ2-7; tentatively, D is TRBD1 (6 bases). Germline V gives CDR1 KGHSH, CDR2 LQKENI. The CDR3 has 15 residues. The ends were cut back, 0 bases at V and 6 bases at J, with 15 bases in the middle. CDR3 nucleotide sequence: TGTGCCAGCTCACCACCGGCAGGGGCCCGGGGCGAGCAGTACTTC. This encodes CASSPPAGARGEQYF.

This clone has more than one count but fewer than ten. The chain has TRBV20-1 and TRBJ1-2; D is unclear. Germline V gene lookup returns CDR1 DFQATT and CDR2 SNEGSKA (reference sequence). This CDR3 region has 10 residues. Deletions cut 3 bases from V and 5 bases from J, with 4 bases between. CDR3 in DNA: TGCAGTGCTAGGATTTATGGCTACACCTTC. The encoded protein is CSARIYGYTF.

CDR3 residues: CASSVGQSSGNTIYF. For the CDR3, the DNA is TGTGCCAGCAGCGTAGGACAGTCCTCTGGAAACACCATATATTTT. The V and J genes are TRBV9 and TRBJ1-3; possible D gene TRBD1, 5 bases. Per the germline V gene, CDR1 is SGDLS and CDR2 is YYNGEE. This CDR3 is built from 15 residues. V was trimmed by 0 bases and J by 0 bases, leaving 7 bases between them.

The rearrangement joins TRBV5-1 to TRBJ1-1; TRBD1 agrees at 7 bases. The CDR3 covers 14 residues. With V trimmed by 7 bases and J by 1 base, 7 bases remained unmatched. Per the germline V gene, CDR1 is SGHRS and CDR2 is YFSETQ. The CDR3 loop reads CASRQGQQNTEAFF. DNA of the CDR3: TGCGCCAGCCGACAGGGACAGCAGAACACTGAAGCTTTCTTT.

The genes are TRBV28 and TRBJ1-1; TRBD1 is a possible D gene (5 bases). CDR1 is MDHEN, CDR2 SYDVKM, per germline. The length of the CDR3 is 13 residues. The V end was cut by 10 bases, the J end by 4 bases, with 16 bases between. CDR3 sequence reads: CATRSGDGTEAFF. The CDR3 nucleotides read TGTGCCACCAGGTCGGGGGATGGCACTGAAGCTTTCTTT.